This is a list of T cell receptor beta chains from one sample in a study of cytomegalovirus exposure and HLA in healthy donors. Some clones are missing from TCRdb's copy, which holds only in-frame ones; the method was immunoSEQ multiplex PCR. In the table there are about 140,000 clones, over 70% of which are singletons. What was sequenced was PBMCs. These receptors came from a male donor in good health and CMV-seronegative. The CDR3 runs from the conserved cysteine through the conserved F or W. The D gene is left open where the match is weak. Clone size is given for some rows only: seen once, a few or many times, or a class if the clone is expanded.

size: -
D: -
V: TRBV7-9
J: TRBJ1-2
CDR3: CASSVGTGYGYTF
DNA: TGTGCCAGCAGCGTCGGGACTGGGTATGGCTACACCTTC

size: once
D: -
V: TRBV9
J: TRBJ1-3
CDR3: CASSRDTGSGNTIYF
DNA: TGTGCCAGCAGCCGGGACACAGGCTCCGGAAACACCATATATTTT

size: -
D: -
V: TRBV6-6
J: TRBJ2-5
CDR3: CASSWGQGSMYF
DNA: -

size: -
D: -
V: TRBV27
J: TRBJ1-1
CDR3: CASNPDRVMNTEAFF
DNA: TGTGCCAGCAACCCAGACCGGGTAATGAACACTGAAGCTTTCTTT

size: -
D: -
V: TRBV7-2
J: TRBJ2-3
CDR3: CASSFAGLTQYF
DNA: TGTGCCAGCAGCTTTGCGGGATTAACGCAGTATTTT

size: -
D: -
V: TRBV19
J: TRBJ1-1
CDR3: CASSIDPVGQGNTEAFF
DNA: TGTGCCAGTAGTATAGATCCAGTAGGGCAGGGGAACACTGAAGCTTTCTTT

size: -
D: -
V: TRBV5-1
J: TRBJ1-1
CDR3: CASSLAGRGSEAFF
DNA: TGCGCCAGCAGCTTGGCCGGGAGGGGATCTGAAGCTTTCTTT

size: -
D: -
V: TRBV7-9
J: TRBJ1-1
CDR3: CASTSRGYTEAFF
DNA: TGTGCCAGCACTTCAAGGGGGTACACTGAAGCTTTCTTT

size: -
D: -
V: TRBV4-3
J: TRBJ1-2
CDR3: CASSQIYRANYGYTF
DNA: TGCGCCAGCAGCCAAATATACAGGGCGAACTATGGCTACACCTTC

size: -
D: -
V: TRBV7-6
J: TRBJ1-2
CDR3: CASSLKQKSGYTF
DNA: TGTGCCAGCAGCTTAAAGCAAAAATCTGGCTACACCTTC

size: -
D: TRBD1
V: TRBV10-3
J: TRBJ1-5
CDR3: CAISEFEGANQPQHF
DNA: TGTGCCATCAGTGAATTTGAGGGGGCGAATCAGCCCCAGCATTTT

size: once
D: TRBD1
V: TRBV7-2
J: TRBJ2-7
CDR3: CASSSLKGQGMGEQYF
DNA: TGTGCCAGCAGCTCCCTTAAAGGACAGGGGATGGGAGAGCAGTACTTC

size: -
D: TRBD1
V: TRBV9
J: TRBJ1-2
CDR3: CASSVEVRGLGYTF
DNA: TGTGCCAGCAGCGTAGAGGTCAGGGGGCTTGGCTACACCTTC

size: -
D: -
V: TRBV6-6
J: TRBJ1-3
CDR3: CASTLSGNTIYF
DNA: TGTGCCAGCACCCTCTCTGGAAACACCATATATTTT

size: -
D: -
V: TRBV4-3
J: TRBJ2-3
CDR3: CASSQGVQGGDTQYF
DNA: TGCGCCAGCAGCCAAGGGGTACAGGGGGGGGATACGCAGTATTTT

size: -
D: -
V: TRBV27
J: TRBJ1-2
CDR3: CASSPGSGYTF
DNA: TGTGCCAGCAGTCCGGGGTCGGGCTACACCTTC

size: -
D: TRBD1
V: TRBV9
J: TRBJ1-3
CDR3: CASSVAGTETLTSGNTIYF
DNA: TGTGCCAGCAGCGTAGCCGGGACAGAGACCTTAACCTCTGGAAACACCATATATTTT

size: -
D: -
V: TRBV7-9
J: TRBJ2-1
CDR3: CASSPATQGKDHEQFF
DNA: TGTGCCAGCAGCCCGGCAACCCAGGGGAAAGACCATGAGCAGTTCTTC

size: -
D: -
V: TRBV21-1
J: TRBJ1-5
CDR3: CASSKATRYSNQPQHF
DNA: TGTGCCAGCAGCAAAGCCACACGTTATAGCAATCAGCCCCAGCATTTT

size: -
D: -
V: TRBV27
J: TRBJ1-1
CDR3: CASSSDRRNTEAFF
DNA: TGTGCCAGCAGTTCAGACAGGCGGAACACTGAAGCTTTCTTT

size: -
D: -
V: TRBV7-9
J: TRBJ1-2
CDR3: CASSFPGGSGYTF
DNA: TGTGCCAGCAGCTTCCCGGGGGGCTCTGGCTACACCTTC

size: -
D: TRBD1
V: TRBV30
J: TRBJ1-5
CDR3: CAWVRDRVHQPQHF
DNA: TGTGCCTGGGTCCGGGACAGGGTACATCAGCCCCAGCATTTT

size: -
D: TRBD1
V: TRBV27
J: TRBJ2-3
CDR3: CASSPFRTGGRTDTQYF
DNA: TGTGCCAGCAGTCCGTTCAGGACAGGGGGCCGCACAGATACGCAGTATTTT

size: -
D: -
V: TRBV10-1
J: TRBJ1-1
CDR3: CASRDLLNRVHTEAFF
DNA: TGCGCCAGCAGGGACTTACTAAACAGGGTGCACACTGAAGCTTTCTTT

size: -
D: TRBD1
V: TRBV5-4
J: TRBJ2-3
CDR3: CASSPRQGDSTDTQYF
DNA: TGTGCCAGCAGCCCGCGACAGGGCGATAGCACAGATACGCAGTATTTT

size: -
D: -
V: TRBV29-1
J: TRBJ2-7
CDR3: CSVEAPGSEQYF
DNA: TGCAGCGTTGAAGCCCCAGGGTCCGAGCAGTACTTC

size: -
D: -
V: TRBV18
J: TRBJ1-1
CDR3: CASSPDRGAQAFF
DNA: TGTGCCAGCTCGCCCGACCGGGGGGCTCAGGCTTTCTTT

size: -
D: -
V: TRBV7-8
J: TRBJ1-2
CDR3: CASSLGQDSYGYTF
DNA: TGTGCCAGCAGCTTAGGACAGGACTCCTATGGCTACACCTTC

size: -
D: -
V: TRBV5-1
J: TRBJ2-2
CDR3: CASSLTGGTGELFF
DNA: TGCGCCAGCAGCTTGACGGGTGGCACCGGGGAGCTGTTTTTT

size: -
D: -
V: TRBV2
J: TRBJ2-1
CDR3: CASSESSVNEQFF
DNA: TGTGCCAGCAGTGAGTCCAGCGTCAATGAGCAGTTCTTC

size: once
D: -
V: TRBV7-2
J: TRBJ1-6
CDR3: CASSGGQGFSSPLHF
DNA: TGTGCCAGCAGCGGGGGACAAGGCTTTAGTTCACCCCTCCACTTT

size: once
D: -
V: TRBV29-1
J: TRBJ2-3
CDR3: CSVDALAGTDTQYF
DNA: TGCAGCGTTGATGCACTAGCTGGCACAGATACGCAGTATTTT

size: -
D: -
V: TRBV27
J: TRBJ1-1
CDR3: CASSFRGGTEAFF
DNA: TGTGCCAGCAGTTTCCGGGGGGGCACTGAAGCTTTCTTT

size: -
D: TRBD2
V: TRBV5-1
J: TRBJ2-1
CDR3: CASRTGTSGGAAYNEQFF
DNA: TGCGCCAGCCGCACCGGGACTAGCGGGGGGGCGGCCTACAATGAGCAGTTCTTC

size: -
D: -
V: TRBV7-9
J: TRBJ1-2
CDR3: CASSLEGYGYTF
DNA: TGTGCCAGCAGCTTGGAGGGCTATGGCTACACCTTC

size: -
D: TRBD1
V: TRBV5-1
J: TRBJ2-1
CDR3: CASTRQGKGYEQFF
DNA: TGCGCCAGCACGCGACAGGGGAAAGGGTATGAGCAGTTCTTC

size: few
D: TRBD2
V: TRBV10-3
J: TRBJ2-3
CDR3: CAIRTSGGTDTQYF
DNA: TGTGCCATCAGGACTAGCGGTGGCACAGATACGCAGTATTTT

size: once
D: TRBD1
V: TRBV28
J: TRBJ1-2
CDR3: CASTIRQGAHPNYGYTF
DNA: TGTGCCAGCACAATAAGACAGGGGGCGCATCCAAACTATGGCTACACCTTC

size: -
D: TRBD1
V: TRBV7-2
J: TRBJ1-5
CDR3: CASSLEGGAGNQPQHF
DNA: TGTGCCAGCAGCTTAGAAGGGGGCGCGGGCAATCAGCCCCAGCATTTT

size: -
D: TRBD1
V: TRBV10-3
J: TRBJ1-4
CDR3: CAISDGPGTDEKLFF
DNA: TGTGCCATCAGTGACGGGCCGGGGACAGATGAAAAACTGTTTTTT

size: -
D: -
V: TRBV7-2
J: TRBJ1-6
CDR3: CASSLTPSPLHF
DNA: TGTGCCAGCAGCCTGACTCCCTCACCCCTCCACTTT

size: -
D: -
V: TRBV6-1
J: TRBJ1-1
CDR3: CASSEQFLNTEAFF
DNA: TGTGCCAGCAGTGAACAGTTTCTGAACACTGAAGCTTTCTTT

size: -
D: -
V: TRBV2
J: TRBJ1-1
CDR3: CATKVEGKNTEAFF
DNA: TGTGCCACAAAGGTGGAGGGGAAGAACACTGAAGCTTTCTTT

size: -
D: -
V: TRBV20-1
J: TRBJ2-7
CDR3: CSARLSYEQYF
DNA: TGCAGTGCTAGACTCAGCTACGAGCAGTACTTC

size: -
D: -
V: TRBV11-2
J: TRBJ2-7
CDR3: CASSPGTLYEQYF
DNA: TGTGCCAGCAGCCCCGGGACACTCTACGAGCAGTACTTC

size: -
D: TRBD1
V: TRBV7-2
J: TRBJ2-7
CDR3: CASSLSGTAEYEQYF
DNA: TGTGCCAGCAGCTTAAGTGGGACAGCCGAGTACGAGCAGTACTTC

size: -
D: -
V: TRBV19
J: TRBJ1-1
CDR3: CASRWGQEAFF
DNA: TGTGCCAGTAGATGGGGGCAGGAAGCTTTCTTT

size: -
D: -
V: TRBV6-1
J: TRBJ1-2
CDR3: CASSEAVRGYTF
DNA: TGTGCCAGCAGTGAAGCGGTGCGGGGCTACACCTTC

size: once
D: -
V: TRBV5-1
J: TRBJ1-1
CDR3: CASSSGAGAINTEAFF
DNA: TGCGCCAGCAGCTCGGGAGCCGGGGCCATAAACACTGAAGCTTTCTTT

size: -
D: -
V: TRBV9
J: TRBJ2-7
CDR3: CASSTGNLNEQYF
DNA: TGTGCCAGCTCGACCGGGAATCTTAACGAGCAGTACTTC

size: few
D: -
V: TRBV14
J: TRBJ2-7
CDR3: CASSQGALRGGTYEQYF
DNA: TGTGCCAGCAGCCAAGGAGCCCTGCGGGGCGGGACCTACGAGCAGTACTTC

size: once
D: -
V: TRBV5-6
J: TRBJ2-3
CDR3: CASGLEGADTQYF
DNA: TGTGCCAGCGGCCTAGAGGGGGCAGATACGCAGTATTTT